This T cell receptor beta chain is from a study of CD4 T cells in relation to SARS-CoV-2 and coronaviruses. Overall study: PBMCs were cultured with antigen for approximately nine days before TCR beta sequencing.

The table came from immunoSEQ multiplex PCR; TCRdb's copy has only in-frame clones and leaves some out. This repertoire shows about 43,000 clones, around 80% found once; its top ten account for 1.4% to 1.5%. Notes on this clone: The antigen remains undetermined.

Germline-derived CDR1 and CDR2 are SGHDN and FVKESK. Trimming pared 1 base from V and 4 bases from J, leaving 20 bases between. The CDR3 totals 19 residues. Study-wide results and limits: According to naive versus memory sequencing, detected responses are memory recall, not newly primed.

V and J are TRBV14 and TRBJ2-6; the D gene could be TRBD1 or TRBD2 (5 bases each). The receptor was derived from an adult with COVID-19. Sequenced material: naive CD4+ T cells from PBMCs, cultured in vitro. Stated subset: naive CD4+ T cells isolated by negative enrichment. CDR3 protein: CASSQGWDGSRLGANVLTF. The DNA of the CDR3 is TGTGCCAGCAGCCAAGGGTGGGACGGATCTCGCTTAGGGGCCAACGTCCTGACTTTC.